Listed here are 32 T cell receptor beta chains from one sample, sequenced in a study of blood T cell repertoires in COVID-19. Generated by immunoSEQ multiplex PCR, the TCRdb table keeps only in-frame clones and is missing some. The sample has some 150,000 clones; over 80% are singletons. The specimen sequenced was peripheral blood. The receptors were sampled from a woman aged 50 to 65 with acute or convalescent COVID-19.

The chain carries TRBV19 and TRBJ2-1; 8 bases fit TRBD1. Germline trimming cut 7 bases from V and 13 bases from J; bases unmatched to any gene: 21. The CDR3 consists of 16 residues. Germline lookup yields CDR1 LNHDA and CDR2 SQIVND (reference sequence). DNA of the CDR3: TGTGCCAGTACCCCCCTGCGTGGACAGGGCGAAAAGGATCAGTTCTTC. This gives the protein CASTPLRGQGEKDQFF.

The chain carries TRBV28 and TRBJ1-6; 8 positions match TRBD1. The CDR3 length is 13 residues. V lost 6 bases, J lost 10 bases, and 5 bases stayed unmatched. Germline V gives CDR1 MDHEN, CDR2 SYDVKM. This CDR3 reads CASRPTGESPLHF. The CDR3 DNA reads TGTGCCAGCAGGCCGACAGGGGAATCACCCCTCCACTTT.

This CDR3 reads CASSLEGAGPYEQYF. The CDR3 DNA sequence: TGTGCCAGCAGCTTAGAAGGGGCAGGTCCCTACGAGCAGTACTTC. V is TRBV7-2 and J is TRBJ2-7; the D gene is possibly TRBD1 (5 bases). The CDR3 totals 15 residues. The ends were cut back, 1 base at V and 2 bases at J, with 12 bases in the middle. Germline V lookup: CDR1 SGHTA, CDR2 FQGNSA.

The V call is TRBV5-1, the J call TRBJ2-3; 9 positions agree with TRBD2. V gave up 0 bases and J gave up 3 bases; unmatched junction bases: 2. This CDR3 has 15 residues. Germline-derived CDR1 and CDR2 are SGHRS and YFSETQ. The CDR3 nucleotides are TGCGCCAGCAGCTTGGGGCTAGCGGGGACAGATACGCAGTATTTT. This gives the protein CASSLGLAGTDTQYF.

The genes are TRBV12-3 or TRBV12-4 and TRBJ1-1; 8 bases fit TRBD1. This CDR3 region has 13 residues. V was clipped by 6 bases and J by 4 bases; unmatched bases: 4. The CDR3 sequence: CASSEDRGTEAFF. DNA for the CDR3: TGTGCCAGCAGCGAAGACAGGGGCACTGAAGCTTTCTTT.

This clone was observed a few times. The CDR3, as DNA: TGTGCCATCATGGCCAACAGTCGAAACACCATATATTTT. Translation: CAIMANSRNTIYF. The V and J genes are TRBV10-3 and TRBJ1-3; D not certain. The V gene lost 7 bases and the J gene lost 5 bases, with 12 bases spanning the gap. Germline CDR1 and CDR2: ENHRY and SYGVKD. The CDR3 is 13 residues long.

The rearrangement links TRBV3-1 (or the pseudogene TRBV3-2) to TRBJ2-1, with 9 nucleotides matching TRBD2. Germline-derived CDR1 and CDR2 are LGHDT and YNNKEL (reference sequence). The CDR3 spans 16 residues. Trimming cost V 4 bases and J 9 bases; bases outside gene matches: 13. The DNA of the CDR3 is TGTGCCAGCAGCCCCTTAGCGGGAGAGGGTACAAGTGAGCAGTTCTTC. This sequence encodes CASSPLAGEGTSEQFF.

This chain links TRBV5-1 with TRBJ2-2, with a weak D call TRBD1 (6 bases). Trimming pared 4 bases from V and 7 bases from J, leaving 14 bases between. Germline V CDR1 and CDR2: SGHRS, YFSETQ. The CDR3 sequence is 14 residues long. The CDR3 coding sequence is TGCGCCAGCAGCGCCACAGGGTTCGGCGGGGAGCTGTTTTTT. Protein sequence: CASSATGFGGELFF.

The chain uses TRBV11-1 and TRBJ1-3, with D maybe TRBD1 (6 bases). Trimming stripped 4 bases from V and 0 bases from J, with 10 bases between. The CDR3 runs 15 residues. Germline V gene sequence: CDR1 SGHAT, CDR2 FQDESV (reference sequence). The CDR3 bases are TGTGCCAGCAGCTCGGACAGCTACTCTGGAAACACCATATATTTT. The encoded protein is CASSSDSYSGNTIYF. The full variable domain, its missing parts supplied by reference TRBV11-1 and TRBJ1-3, is EAEVAQSPRYKITEKSQAVAFWCDPISGHATLYWYRQILGQGPELLVQFQDESVVDDSQLPKDRFSAERLKGVDSTLKIQPAELGDSAMYLCASSSDSYSGNTIYFGEGSWLTVV.

This clone was recorded a few times. The chain recombines TRBV10-3 with TRBJ1-5; D might be TRBD1 (6 bases). This CDR3 region has 18 residues. Trimming removed 0 bases from V and 7 bases from J, with 22 bases in between. Germline V CDR1 and CDR2: ENHRY, SYGVKD. CDR3 sequence: CAISESVPGDPPRQPQHF. The DNA of the CDR3 is TGTGCCATCAGTGAGTCGGTACCAGGGGATCCCCCACGGCAGCCCCAGCATTTT.

The rearrangement joins TRBV27 to TRBJ2-1; weak D call: TRBD1 (6 bases). Germline loops: CDR1 MNHEY, CDR2 SMNVEV (reference sequence). This CDR3 is 14 amino acids long. Trimming left V 1 base short and J 4 bases short, with 8 bases between. CDR3 region: CASSLWTAYNEQFF. CDR3 bases: TGTGCCAGCAGTTTATGGACAGCGTACAATGAGCAGTTCTTC.

This clone was picked up one time. The V gene is TRBV9, the J gene TRBJ1-3, with 8 positions matching TRBD1. The CDR3 spans 15 residues. V trimming: 0 bases; J trimming: 6 bases; junction bases outside the gene matches: 5. CDR1 and CDR2 from the germline V gene are SGDLS and YYNGEE. The CDR3 DNA sequence: TGTGCCAGCAGCGTAGGTTCGACAGGGGTAAACACCATATATTTT. Translation: CASSVGSTGVNTIYF.

Turning to this clone: The junction does not match germline at one end; this may be a read error. The gene calls are TRBV24-1 and TRBJ1-1; D gene uncertain. This CDR3 spans 12 amino acids. Germline V gene sequence: CDR1 KGHDR, CDR2 SFDVKD. The CDR3: CATSDPNSEAFF. Here the CDR3 DNA reads TGTGCCACCAGTGATCCGAACAGTGAAGCTTTCTTT.

The CDR3 nucleotides read TGTGCCAGCAGGGGTAGGGACTACTCCTACGAGCAGTACTTC. Translating gives CASRGRDYSYEQYF. The V gene is TRBV12-1, the J gene TRBJ2-7; TRBD2 was called by the table and not checked on the DNA. TRBV12-1 is deemed a pseudogene. The CDR3 extends over 14 amino acids.

V is TRBV7-3 and J is TRBJ2-3; 8 nucleotides line up with TRBD2. The CDR3 is made up of 18 amino acids. Germline CDR1 and CDR2: SGHTA and FQGTGA. V dropped 5 bases and J dropped 4; count of bases not matched to a gene: 17. The CDR3 nucleotides are TGTGCCAGCAGCCCTCAAGGAGGGCTAGCGGGTACGGCAGATACGCAGTATTTT. Translating it yields CASSPQGGLAGTADTQYF.

About this clone: The junction departs from the called germline gene at one end, perhaps through a read error. This chain links TRBV10-3 with TRBJ1-1; D might be TRBD1 (6 bases). This CDR3 has 15 residues. Germline lookup yields CDR1 ENHRY and CDR2 SYGVKD. This CDR3 reads CAISESITGNPEAFF. DNA for the CDR3: TGTGCCATCAGTGAGTCTATCACAGGGAACCCTGAAGCTTTCTTT.

This CDR3 reads CASSDRDRGLEQYF. DNA of the CDR3: TGTGCCAGTAGTGACCGGGACAGGGGGCTCGAGCAGTACTTC. The chain couples TRBV19 to TRBJ2-7; 12 nucleotides match TRBD1. The CDR3 extends over 14 amino acids. Per germline, CDR1 LNHDA and CDR2 SQIVND (reference sequence). Trimming at V came to 5 bases and at J to 6 bases, leaving 5 bases not matched to a gene.

The genes are TRBV9 and TRBJ2-7, with D maybe TRBD2 (6 bases). The germline CDR1 and CDR2 sequences are SGDLS and YYNGEE. V was pared by 3 bases and J by 2 bases, with 18 bases between. This CDR3 comprises 16 residues. This CDR3 is CASSDLPGLTAYEQYF. The CDR3 DNA is TGTGCCAGCAGCGACCTACCGGGACTGACCGCCTACGAGCAGTACTTC.

This sequence joins TRBV6-6 and TRBJ1-6, with D unclear. Looked up from germline, CDR1 is MNHNY and CDR2 is SVGAGI (reference sequence). There are 15 residues in the CDR3. V was cut by 0 bases and J by 4 bases, with 7 bases left in between. The CDR3 DNA reads as TGTGCCAGCAGTTACTCGGAGCCGTATAATTCACCCCTCCACTTT. This codes for CASSYSEPYNSPLHF.

The genes are TRBV9 and TRBJ1-1, with 7 positions matching TRBD1. V dropped 4 bases and J dropped 3; count of bases not matched to a gene: 6. Germline assignment: CDR1 SGDLS and CDR2 YYNGEE. The CDR3 consists of 14 residues. The CDR3, as DNA: TGTGCCAGCAGCTTGGGACAGCTTGACACTGAAGCTTTCTTT. Translated: CASSLGQLDTEAFF.

This chain joins TRBV5-1 and TRBJ1-1, with D hard to call. In germline, CDR1 is SGHRS, CDR2 YFSETQ. V was shortened by 0 bases and J by 4 bases, with 13 bases between the two germline ends. This CDR3 spans 15 amino acids. The DNA of the CDR3 is TGCGCCAGCAGCTTGGCCCAGGTTGAGGGCACTGAAGCTTTCTTT. This encodes CASSLAQVEGTEAFF.

The V and J genes are TRBV2 and TRBJ2-3; 11 bases match TRBD2. J lost 2 bases, V lost 4 bases, and 14 bases had no gene match. CDR3 size: 19 residues. Germline CDR1 reads SNHLY; CDR2 reads FYNNEI. The DNA for the CDR3 is TGTGCCAGCAGTGCATCCACTAGCGGGAGTCAAACTATCACAGATACGCAGTATTTT. This translates into CASSASTSGSQTITDTQYF.

This chain joins TRBV10-2 and TRBJ2-1; 12 bases match TRBD2. Per the germline V gene, CDR1 is WSHSY and CDR2 is SAAADI. The CDR3 has 14 amino acids. Trimming cost V 8 bases and J 2 bases; bases outside gene matches: 1. The CDR3 sequence: CASRTSGTYNEQFF. The CDR3 region has the DNA TGCGCCAGCCGGACTAGCGGGACCTACAATGAGCAGTTCTTC.

This clone was counted once. V usage is TRBV9 and J usage is TRBJ1-1; D is undetermined. The CDR3 consists of 14 residues. From germline, CDR1 is SGDLS and CDR2 YYNGEE. Deletions cut 0 bases from V and 1 base from J, with 7 bases between. CDR3 region: CASSVATANTEAFF. The CDR3 DNA reads TGTGCCAGCAGCGTAGCTACTGCGAACACTGAAGCTTTCTTT.

The V gene is TRBV5-4, the J gene TRBJ1-4; 7 nucleotides line up with TRBD1. The CDR3 totals 16 residues. With 4 bases clipped from V and 7 bases from J, the junction kept 13 bases outside the gene matches. CDR1 is SGHNT and CDR2 is YYREEE in the germline V gene (reference sequence). The CDR3 DNA reads TGTGCCAGCAGCCCTACGACAGGGACCAGACTTGAAAAACTGTTTTTT. Translated: CASSPTTGTRLEKLFF. Supplemented by reference TRBV5-4 and TRBJ1-4, the full variable domain reads ETGVTQSPTHLIKTRGQQVTLRCSSQSGHNTVSWYQQALGQGPQFIFQYYREEENGRGNFPPRFSGLQFPNYSSELNVNALELDDSALYLCASSPTTGTRLEKLFFGSGTQLSVL.

V and J are TRBV6-5 and TRBJ1-2, with 7 bases aligning to TRBD1. Germline trimming cut 3 bases from V and 1 base from J; bases unmatched to any gene: 5. Germline V gene lookup returns CDR1 MNHEY and CDR2 SVGAGI. The CDR3 covers 15 residues. CDR3 DNA sequence: TGTGCCAGCAGTTATGCCGGGACAGTTAACTATGGCTACACCTTC. It codes for CASSYAGTVNYGYTF.

The chain has TRBV29-1 and TRBJ2-6; 7 bases line up with TRBD1. This CDR3 comprises 14 residues. Germline V CDR1 and CDR2: SQVTM, ANQGSEA. After removal of 6 bases from V and 2 bases from J, the junction contained 4 bases not matched to a gene. In DNA, the CDR3 is TGCAGCGTGGGCGACAGGGCTGGGGCCAACGTCCTGACTTTC. Residues: CSVGDRAGANVLTF.

The genes are TRBV5-1 and TRBJ1-1; 7 bases map to TRBD1. Germline trimming cut 4 bases from V and 1 base from J; bases unmatched to any gene: 4. The CDR3 covers 14 residues. Germline V lookup: CDR1 SGHRS, CDR2 YFSETQ. The CDR3 DNA sequence: TGCGCCAGCAGCCGTGGGACAGCGAACACTGAAGCTTTCTTT. As protein: CASSRGTANTEAFF.

The V call is TRBV5-5, the J call TRBJ2-1; D might be TRBD1 (5 bases). The CDR3 is made up of 14 amino acids. Germline loops: CDR1 SGHKS, CDR2 YYEKEE (reference sequence). Deletions cut 0 bases from V and 4 bases from J, with 8 bases between. Here the CDR3 reads CASSLGGDYNEQFF. The CDR3 DNA sequence: TGTGCCAGCAGCTTGGGGGGCGATTACAATGAGCAGTTCTTC. Full variable domain (outside the CDR3, taken from reference TRBV5-5 and TRBJ2-1): DAGVTQSPTHLIKTRGQQVTLRCSPISGHKSVSWYQQVLGQGPQFIFQYYEKEERGRGNFPDRFSARQFPNYSSELNVNALLLGDSALYLCASSLGGDYNEQFFGPGTRLTVL.

This chain connects TRBV30 to TRBJ2-3, with 11 bases fitting TRBD1. In germline, CDR1 is GTSNPN, CDR2 SVGIG (reference sequence). The CDR3 is made up of 14 amino acids. Trimming took 6 bases from V and 5 from J; bases not matched to a gene: 7. CDR3 sequence reads: CACHGTGGLDTQYF. The CDR3 DNA sequence: TGTGCCTGCCACGGGACAGGGGGATTAGATACGCAGTATTTT.

V is TRBV19 and J is TRBJ1-6; D might be TRBD1 (6 bases). The germline V gene encodes CDR1 LNHDA and CDR2 SQIVND (reference sequence). Trimming removed 1 base from V and 10 bases from J, with 11 bases in between. The CDR3 loop spans 14 amino acids. CDR3 amino acids: CASSIGDTDSPLHF. The CDR3 DNA is TGTGCCAGTAGTATAGGGGACACGGACTCACCCCTCCACTTT.

The V call is TRBV6-1, the J call TRBJ1-2, with TRBD1 as a possible D gene (5 bases). There are 15 residues in the CDR3. V was trimmed by 2 bases and J by 0 bases, leaving 10 bases between them. Germline assignment: CDR1 MNHNS and CDR2 SASEGT. As DNA, the CDR3 is TGTGCCAGCAGTGAATGGAGGGGAGCTAACTATGGCTACACCTTC. It is translated as CASSEWRGANYGYTF.